These 8 T cell receptor beta chains were all obtained from the same sample, sequenced in a study of blood T cell repertoires in COVID-19. Sequencing used immunoSEQ multiplex PCR; TCRdb keeps in-frame clones, though not all of them. The table lists 150,000 to 200,000 clones, 79% of them singletons. Specimen: peripheral blood. The receptors here all came from a man aged 60-69 years with active or convalescent COVID-19.

This clone was detected only once. V is TRBV20-1 and J is TRBJ1-2, with 7 bases fitting TRBD1. Losses at the gene ends were 3 bases for V and 13 bases for J; bases not matched to a gene: 5. The CDR3 extends over 10 amino acids. Germline CDR1 and CDR2: DFQATT and SNEGSKA (reference sequence). The CDR3 here is CSARDRTGTF. CDR3 sequence (DNA): TGCAGTGCTAGGGACAGGACGGGCACCTTC.

Here the CDR3 reads CASSPSGSYNEQFF. The CDR3 DNA sequence: TGTGCCAGCAGTCCTAGCGGGTCCTACAATGAGCAGTTCTTC. The chain couples TRBV6-5 to TRBJ2-1; TRBD2 matches at 8 bases. The CDR3 extends over 14 amino acids. J gave up 1 base and V 5 bases, and 1 base lay outside the gene matches. Germline V lookup: CDR1 MNHEY, CDR2 SVGAGI.

The chain uses TRBV28 and TRBJ2-5; tentative D call: TRBD2 (5 bases). Trimming took 5 bases from V and 5 from J, leaving 12 bases between them. This CDR3 region has 13 residues. Per the germline V gene, CDR1 is MDHEN and CDR2 is SYDVKM. The CDR3 bases are TGTGCCAGCAGTCTCGGTCAGCGGGAGACCCAGTACTTC. It specifies CASSLGQRETQYF.

This clone was seen once. The rearrangement joins TRBV7-9 to TRBJ2-1; TRBD1 aligns across 7 bases. Germline loops: CDR1 SEHNR, CDR2 FQNEAQ (reference sequence). The trim removed 5 bases at V and 7 bases at J, leaving 11 bases unmatched. The CDR3 is 15 amino acids. The CDR3 nucleotides read TGTGCCAGCAGCCCCGGGACAGCCTCTTGGAATGAGCAGTTCTTC. It yields the protein CASSPGTASWNEQFF.

In its sample, this clone was seen once. The chain employs TRBV5-6 and TRBJ2-3, with D hard to call. The CDR3 has 14 residues. In germline, CDR1 is SGHDT, CDR2 YYEEEE. The V end lost 1 base, the J end lost 3 bases, and 9 bases lay between the germline ends. The CDR3 sequence is CASSLLGKTDTQYF. The CDR3 coding sequence is TGTGCCAGCAGCTTGCTTGGCAAGACAGATACGCAGTATTTT.

The chain employs TRBV7-2 and TRBJ1-2; a possible D gene is TRBD1 (5 bases). CDR3 length: 14 residues. The ends were cut back, 3 bases at V and 1 base at J, with 9 bases in the middle. Germline V CDR1 and CDR2: SGHTA, FQGNSA. CDR3 DNA: TGTGCCAGCAGCTTGGGGGGGGTTAACTATGGCTACACCTTC. Encoded protein: CASSLGGVNYGYTF. Filled out from reference TRBV7-2 and TRBJ1-2, the complete variable domain reads GAGVSQSPSNKVTEKGKDVELRCDPISGHTALYWYRQSLGQGLEFLIYFQGNSAPDKSGLPSDRFSAERTGGSVSTLTIQRTQQEDSAVYLCASSLGGVNYGYTFGSGTRLTVV.

The gene calls are TRBV12-5 and TRBJ2-1, with 14 bases identical to TRBD2. The ends lost 4 bases at V and 8 bases at J; junction bases unmatched: 7. CDR1 is LGHNT and CDR2 is FRNRAP in the germline V gene. This CDR3 has 16 amino acids. CDR3 nucleotides: TGTGCTAGTGGTTCGGGGACTAGCGGGAGTATCGATGAGCAGTTCTTC. Amino acid sequence: CASGSGTSGSIDEQFF. Supplemented by reference TRBV12-5 and TRBJ2-1, the full variable domain reads DARVTQTPRHKVTEMGQEVTMRCQPILGHNTVFWYRQTMMQGLELLAYFRNRAPLDDSGMPKDRFSAEMPDATLATLKIQPSEPRDSAVYFCASGSGTSGSIDEQFFGPGTRLTVL.

The rearrangement joins TRBV5-1 to TRBJ2-7; tentative D call: TRBD2 (6 bases). The CDR3 totals 14 residues. Deletions cut 0 bases from V and 4 bases from J, with 11 bases between. In germline, CDR1 is SGHRS, CDR2 YFSETQ. CDR3 sequence reads: CASSLALARYEQYF. CDR3 sequence (DNA): TGCGCCAGCAGCTTGGCACTAGCTAGGTACGAGCAGTACTTC.